The T cell receptor (beta chain) under discussion was sequenced for a study of CD8 T cells in ankylosing spondylitis. This clonotype was seen repeatedly, ten times or more. The CDR3 runs to 14 residues. The V gene lost 6 bases and the J gene lost 7 bases, with 18 bases spanning the gap. Looked up from germline, CDR1 is SGHTA and CDR2 is FQGNSA. A single record per CDR3 protein comes from TCRdb applying MiXCR to the 5' RACE reads. The table records more than 300,000 distinct CDR3 sequences, approximately 10% of them present only once. J is TRBJ2-5 and V is TRBV7-2, with D possibly matching TRBD1 (5 bases). The clonotype originates from a female donor with ankylosing spondylitis or in good health (not recorded which). The sample comprised blood, either unsorted or a sorted T cell fraction (not recorded which). The CDR3 DNA is TGTGCCAGCAGAAGGGGCGGACCTGATGGGACCCAGTACTTC. Translation: CASRRGGPDGTQYF.